A single sample is the source of the 5 T cell receptor beta chains below, sequenced in a study of blood T cell repertoires in COVID-19. The data were produced by immunoSEQ multiplex PCR, yet TCRdb's version contains in-frame clones alone and is incomplete. The sample shows hundreds of thousands of clones, 86% of them seen only once. The specimen sequenced was peripheral blood. Source of these receptors: a woman aged 30 to 39 with active or convalescent COVID-19.

In its sample, this clone was seen many times. V gene TRBV10-1 combines with J gene TRBJ1-1; no firm D call. Between the trimmed V and J ends, which lost 2 bases and 0 bases, there was a span of 19 bases. This CDR3 has 18 residues. Germline assignment: CDR1 WNHNN and CDR2 SYGVQD (reference sequence). Here the CDR3 DNA reads TGCGCCAGCAGTGAGCGGGAAACCCGACACGGGATGAACACTGAAGCTTTCTTT. Encoded protein: CASSERETRHGMNTEAFF.

This clone was counted a few times. Additional DNA sequences in this sample encode the identical CDR3. The genes are TRBV6-5 and TRBJ2-1, with D possibly matching TRBD2 (6 bases). Trimming took off 5 bases at V and 4 bases at J, with 12 bases between the two ends. Germline values: CDR1 MNHEY, CDR2 SVGAGI. The CDR3 is made up of 14 amino acids. Here the CDR3 DNA reads TGTGCCAGCAGTAGAGCCGGGGGATACAATGAGCAGTTCTTC. It specifies CASSRAGGYNEQFF.

The genes are TRBV30 and TRBJ1-1; D perhaps matches TRBD1 (5 bases). Germline V gene data show CDR1 as GTSNPN and CDR2 as SVGIG (reference sequence). The CDR3 consists of 14 residues. The ends were cut back, 4 bases at V and 4 bases at J, with 16 bases in the middle. CDR3 coding DNA: TGTGCCTGGAAGGTTTGGGGCGCAAGCACTGAAGCTTTCTTT. Translation gives CAWKVWGASTEAFF.

The chain carries TRBV4-1 and TRBJ2-3; 9 positions agree with TRBD2. This CDR3 has 18 amino acids. V shed 4 bases, J shed 4 bases, and the junction held 15 bases outside the gene matches. Germline loops: CDR1 MGHRA, CDR2 YSYEKL. CDR3 nucleotides: TGCGCCAGCAGCCCCCGTAGCGGGAGTCGTCTTTTAGCAGATACGCAGTATTTT. Translation gives CASSPRSGSRLLADTQYF.

The CDR3 DNA reads TGCGCCAGCAGCCAAGATTCGCAGATGTACCAAGAGACCCAGTACTTC. It translates to CASSQDSQMYQETQYF. The V gene is TRBV4-1, the J gene TRBJ2-5; D not certain. The germline CDR1 and CDR2 sequences are MGHRA and YSYEKL. CDR3 length: 16 amino acids. V dropped 0 bases and J dropped 0 bases, with 11 bases sitting between them.